These T cell receptor beta chains were read from a single sample in a study of vaccination and CD4 T cells after COVID-19. MiXCR, applied by TCRdb to the PCR reads, yields one record per CDR3 protein. The repertoire consists of around 21,000 distinct CDR3 sequences, with roughly 49% occurring once and the leading ten covering roughly 4%. Their recognized antigens are unknown. Sample: CD4+ T cells from blood, cultured in vitro. Receptor source: a human donor who had recovered from COVID-19. The CDR3 runs from the conserved cysteine through the conserved F or W. Each record gives: J gene, V gene, clone size, D gene, CDR3 length, CDR3 protein, CDR3 DNA. The D gene is left open where the match is weak. Clone size is shown for a subset of rows, as once, few, many or a class of expanded clone.

J gene: TRBJ1-2
V gene: TRBV9
clone size: once
D gene: -
CDR3 length: 12
CDR3 protein: CASSVDGTGYTF
CDR3 DNA: TGTGCCAGCAGCGTAGACGGAACCGGCTACACCTTC

J gene: TRBJ2-7
V gene: TRBV2
clone size: -
D gene: TRBD2
CDR3 length: 15
CDR3 protein: CASLKGTSGAYEQYF
CDR3 DNA: TGTGCCAGCCTGAAGGGGACTAGCGGAGCCTACGAGCAGTACTTC

J gene: TRBJ2-2
V gene: TRBV27
clone size: -
D gene: -
CDR3 length: 13
CDR3 protein: CASWGADTGELFF
CDR3 DNA: TGTGCCTCATGGGGGGCGGACACCGGGGAGCTGTTTTTT

J gene: TRBJ2-1
V gene: TRBV4-3
clone size: few
D gene: TRBD2
CDR3 length: 17
CDR3 protein: CASSQSLAGEFYNEQFF
CDR3 DNA: TGCGCCAGCAGCCAATCGCTAGCGGGAGAGTTCTACAATGAGCAGTTCTTC

J gene: TRBJ1-2
V gene: TRBV4-2
clone size: -
D gene: TRBD1
CDR3 length: 16
CDR3 protein: CASSPKETGEAYGYTF
CDR3 DNA: TGTGCCAGCAGCCCGAAAGAGACAGGGGAGGCCTATGGCTACACCTTC

J gene: TRBJ2-7
V gene: TRBV7-8
clone size: -
D gene: TRBD2
CDR3 length: 18
CDR3 protein: CASSLGLAGGPGDYEQYF
CDR3 DNA: TGTGCCAGCAGCTTAGGACTAGCGGGGGGCCCGGGGGACTACGAGCAGTACTTC

J gene: TRBJ1-5
V gene: TRBV20-1
clone size: -
D gene: -
CDR3 length: 13
CDR3 protein: CSARVTGNQPQHF
CDR3 DNA: TGCAGTGCTAGAGTCACAGGGAATCAGCCCCAGCATTTT

J gene: TRBJ2-5
V gene: TRBV25-1
clone size: -
D gene: TRBD1
CDR3 length: 14
CDR3 protein: CASSLDREGETQYF
CDR3 DNA: TGTGCCAGCAGTTTGGACAGGGAAGGGGAGACCCAGTACTTC

J gene: TRBJ2-2
V gene: TRBV11-2
clone size: -
D gene: TRBD1
CDR3 length: 17
CDR3 protein: CASSFWTWTGANGELFF
CDR3 DNA: TGTGCCAGCAGCTTTTGGACTTGGACAGGGGCAAACGGGGAGCTGTTTTTT

J gene: TRBJ2-7
V gene: TRBV7-2
clone size: -
D gene: TRBD2
CDR3 length: 16
CDR3 protein: CASSPRGAGVSYEQYF
CDR3 DNA: TGTGCCAGCAGTCCACGAGGAGCGGGGGTTTCCTACGAGCAGTACTTC